This TCR beta chain emerged from a study of blood T cell repertoires in COVID-19. Cohort allocation depended upon clinical history that participants reported. Each recovered donor of Cohort 3 presented with two negative PCRs, clearance, or symptom resolution. The method was immunoSEQ multiplex PCR; TCRdb's version includes in-frame clones alone and lacks a portion of them. The data show hundreds of thousands of clones, just under 90% seen once. The receptor comes from a woman aged 25-40 years who had recovered from COVID-19. The sample comprised PBMCs or T cells enriched from blood (not recorded which).

The CDR3, as DNA: TGTGCCAGCAGTCTCAGAGGTAAAGTCACTGAAGCTTTCTTT. It encodes CASSLRGKVTEAFF. The chain carries TRBV3-1 (or the pseudogene TRBV3-2) and TRBJ1-1; no reliable D call. The germline gives CDR1 LGHDT, CDR2 YNNKEL (reference sequence). V shed 6 bases and J shed 4 bases, with 15 bases lying between them. The CDR3 runs 14 residues.